This is a list of T cell receptor beta chains from one sample in a study of blood T cells in healthy people across ages. One entry per CDR3 protein results from TCRdb running MiXCR on the 5' RACE reads. The sample includes roughly 560,000 distinct CDR3 sequences, around 24% of them seen just once. This sample also belongs to another study, concerning T cells of mothers and their children.

Input material: blood. The receptors stem from a boy aged 5-17 years in good health. The CDR3 runs from the conserved cysteine through the conserved F or W. The order of the fields is CDR3 protein, CDR3 DNA, J gene, CDR3 length, V gene, clone size, D gene. D genes are given only for firm matches. Not every row has a clone size; where given, it reads once, few, many or a size class.

CDR3 protein: CASSPAGGTSYEQYF
CDR3 DNA: TGCGCCAGCAGTCCAGCAGGGGGCACAAGCTACGAGCAGTACTTC
J gene: TRBJ2-7
CDR3 length: 15
V gene: TRBV5-1
clone size: many
D gene: TRBD1

CDR3 protein: CASSGGTTQYF
CDR3 DNA: TGTGCCAGCAGTGGGGGGACTACCCAGTACTTC
J gene: TRBJ2-5
CDR3 length: 11
V gene: TRBV2
clone size: many
D gene: NA

CDR3 protein: CSATTRVEQFF
CDR3 DNA: TGCAGTGCAACCACCAGGGTTGAGCAGTTCTTC
J gene: TRBJ2-1
CDR3 length: 11
V gene: TRBV20-1
clone size: few
D gene: NA

CDR3 protein: CSANGVEERGLYNEQFF
CDR3 DNA: TGCAGTGCTAATGGGGTGGAGGAGCGGGGGCTCTACAATGAGCAGTTCTTC
J gene: TRBJ2-1
CDR3 length: 17
V gene: TRBV20-1
clone size: few
D gene: TRBD2

CDR3 protein: CSARDDPMGTQYF
CDR3 DNA: TGCAGTGCTAGAGATGATCCCATGGGGACCCAGTACTTC
J gene: TRBJ2-5
CDR3 length: 13
V gene: TRBV20-1
clone size: NA
D gene: NA

CDR3 protein: CASSQATGGMGIQYF
CDR3 DNA: TGCGCCAGCAGCCAAGCGACAGGGGGCATGGGCATTCAGTACTTC
J gene: TRBJ2-4
CDR3 length: 15
V gene: TRBV4-3
clone size: few
D gene: TRBD1

CDR3 protein: CASSFPRRAPNTEAFF
CDR3 DNA: TGTGCCAGCAGCTTTCCCCGCAGGGCCCCGAACACTGAAGCTTTCTTT
J gene: TRBJ1-1
CDR3 length: 16
V gene: TRBV7-2
clone size: NA
D gene: NA

CDR3 protein: CASSPLARQFF
CDR3 DNA: TGTGCCAGCTCACCCCTAGCGAGGCAGTTCTTC
J gene: TRBJ2-1
CDR3 length: 11
V gene: TRBV18
clone size: NA
D gene: NA

CDR3 protein: CASSKASGQGNGVYYGYTF
CDR3 DNA: TGTGCCAGCAGCAAAGCTTCGGGGCAGGGTAATGGTGTCTACTATGGCTACACCTTC
J gene: TRBJ1-2
CDR3 length: 19
V gene: TRBV21-1
clone size: few
D gene: NA

CDR3 protein: CASSSRSGGAYEQYF
CDR3 DNA: TGTGCCAGCAGCTCACGGAGCGGGGGGGCCTACGAGCAGTACTTC
J gene: TRBJ2-7
CDR3 length: 15
V gene: TRBV7-2
clone size: NA
D gene: TRBD2